The 14 T cell receptor beta chains below all came from one sample that was sequenced in a study of OX40 agonist ivuxolimab in advanced cancers. Profiled with immunoSEQ multiplex PCR; TCRdb holds only in-frame clones, not every one. The data contain about 64,000 clones, over 65% of them seen just once; the ten biggest clones take up approximately 2%. The specimen was CD4+ or CD8+ T cells sorted from blood, collected in a trial of the OX40 agonist ivuxolimab. The receptors come from an adult with an advanced solid tumor such as melanoma, head and neck, liver or kidney cancer.

This clone was recorded a few times. This chain links TRBV4-2 with TRBJ1-1; D perhaps matches TRBD1 (6 bases). The CDR3 extends over 13 amino acids. V shed 4 bases and J shed 11 bases, with 17 bases lying between them. The germline V gene has CDR1 LGHNA and CDR2 YNFKEQ. The CDR3 loop reads CASSPQGRGKAFF. For the CDR3, the DNA is TGTGCCAGCAGCCCCCAGGGGAGGGGAAAGGCTTTCTTT.

V and J are TRBV2 and TRBJ2-2; D unclear. CDR3 length equals 12 residues. Per germline, CDR1 SNHLY and CDR2 FYNNEI. V was trimmed by 8 bases and J by 5 bases, leaving 9 bases between them. The CDR3 spells CASLRRTGELFF. The CDR3 DNA follows: TGTGCCAGCCTACGGCGGACCGGGGAGCTGTTTTTT. The full variable domain, its missing parts supplied by reference TRBV2 and TRBJ2-2, is EPEVTQTPSHQVTQMGQEVILRCVPISNHLYFYWYRQILGQKVEFLVSFYNNEISEKSEIFDDQFSVERPDGSNFTLKIRSTKLEDSAMYFCASLRRTGELFFGEGSRLTVL.

Concerning this clone: At one end, the junction sequence differs from germline, possibly due to a read error. The chain joins TRBV5-1 to TRBJ1-4; the match to TRBD1 covers 7 bases. CDR3 length: 15 amino acids. Germline V gene sequence: CDR1 SGHRS, CDR2 YFSETQ. The CDR3 sequence: CASSPRQGRDEKLFF. The DNA for the CDR3 is TGTGCCAGCAGCCCCCGACAGGGTAGGGACGAAAAACTGTTTTTT. Drawing the rest from reference TRBV5-1 and TRBJ1-4, the complete variable domain is KAGVTQTPRYLIKTRGQQVTLSCSPISGHRSVSWYQQTPGQGLQFLFEYFSETQRNKGNFPGRFSGRQFSNSRSEMNVSTLELGDSALYLCASSPRQGRDEKLFFGSGTQLSVL.

The V and J genes are TRBV5-1 and TRBJ2-3; D possibly corresponds to TRBD2 (6 bases). The V end lost 2 bases, the J end lost 1 base, and 8 bases lay between the germline ends. CDR1 is SGHRS, CDR2 YFSETQ, per germline. The CDR3 loop spans 14 amino acids. The CDR3 reads CASSLSSGTDTQYF. The CDR3 coding sequence is TGCGCCAGCAGCTTATCTAGCGGCACAGATACGCAGTATTTT.

The V call is TRBV6-5, the J call TRBJ2-1; D gene ambiguous. CDR3 size: 12 residues. The germline CDR1 and CDR2 sequences are MNHEY and SVGAGI. Trimming took off 2 bases at V and 5 bases at J, with 4 bases between the two ends. The CDR3 loop reads CASSYQNNEQFF. The DNA for the CDR3 is TGTGCCAGCAGTTACCAAAACAATGAGCAGTTCTTC.

The chain employs TRBV2 and TRBJ2-3; TRBD1 or TRBD2 may be the D gene (7 bases each). Trimming removed 4 bases at V and 0 bases at J, with 20 bases between. Germline V gene data show CDR1 as SNHLY and CDR2 as FYNNEI. The CDR3 runs to 18 residues. The DNA for the CDR3 is TGTGCCAGCAGTGGGTTCGAAGCGGGACAGATTAGCACAGATACGCAGTATTTT. Protein product: CASSGFEAGQISTDTQYF.

V and J are TRBV4-1 and TRBJ1-3; tentatively, D is TRBD1 (6 bases). Between the trimmed V and J ends, which lost 2 bases and 3 bases, there was a span of 17 bases. The length of the CDR3 is 17 residues. Germline CDR1 MGHRA, CDR2 YSYEKL. CDR3 region: CASSQQRGGVGGNTIYF. Written as DNA, the CDR3 is TGCGCCAGCAGCCAACAACGAGGGGGAGTCGGTGGAAACACCATATATTTT.

This chain joins TRBV7-2 and TRBJ1-1, with unresolved D. The CDR3 consists of 15 residues. Per germline, CDR1 SGHTA and CDR2 FQGNSA. Trimming stripped 0 bases from V and 3 bases from J, with 11 bases between. The CDR3 DNA reads TGTGCCAGCAGCTTAGCACAAGGCAGTTACACTGAAGCTTTCTTT. Protein: CASSLAQGSYTEAFF.

The rearrangement joins TRBV19 to TRBJ1-2, with TRBD1 as a possible D gene (5 bases). Germline V gene lookup returns CDR1 LNHDA and CDR2 SQIVND (reference sequence). Trimming left V 7 bases short and J 5 bases short, with 20 bases between. The CDR3 covers 15 residues. The CDR3 nucleotides are TGTGCCAGTACCCAAACTGCGGGACGTGCGTATGGCTACACCTTC. This sequence encodes CASTQTAGRAYGYTF. Together with reference TRBV19 and TRBJ1-2, the CDR3 gives the full variable domain: DGGITQSPKYLFRKEGQNVTLSCEQNLNHDAMYWYRQDPGQGLRLIYYSQIVNDFQKGDIAEGYSVSREKKESFPLTVTSAQKNPTAFYLCASTQTAGRAYGYTFGSGTRLTVV.

The gene calls are TRBV5-1 and TRBJ1-2; possible D gene TRBD1, 5 bases. Per the germline V gene, CDR1 is SGHRS and CDR2 is YFSETQ. CDR3 length equals 15 residues. V lost 5 bases to trimming and J lost 5 bases, with 19 bases between them. The CDR3 nucleotides read TGCGCCAGCAGGGAGGTCGTCGAGGCAGGGTATGGCTACACCTTC. Amino acid sequence: CASREVVEAGYGYTF.

V is TRBV7-3 and J is TRBJ2-3; 11 bases map to TRBD2. This CDR3 region has 18 residues. Germline CDR1 and CDR2: SGHTA and FQGTGA. V shed 1 base and J 4 bases; nucleotides not matched to a gene: 10. CDR3 sequence (DNA): TGTGCCAGCAGCTTAATAGGTCCTAGCGGGGGGCAACCAGATACGCAGTATTTT. Translation: CASSLIGPSGGQPDTQYF.

V gene TRBV18 combines with J gene TRBJ1-2; 7 positions match TRBD1. The ends lost 0 bases at V and 6 bases at J; junction bases unmatched: 7. The CDR3 is 15 amino acids. Germline CDR1 is KGHSH and CDR2 is LQKENI. The CDR3 loop reads CASSPPQGGMDGYTF. DNA for the CDR3: TGTGCCAGCTCACCACCCCAGGGGGGAATGGATGGCTACACCTTC.

The CDR3 here is CASSSGLAGAFEQFF. DNA of the CDR3: TGTGCCAGCAGCTCTGGACTAGCGGGAGCCTTTGAGCAGTTCTTC. The genes are TRBV5-4 and TRBJ2-1, with 13 nucleotides matching TRBD2. The trim removed 3 bases at V and 9 bases at J, leaving 6 bases unmatched. This CDR3 has 15 amino acids. In germline, CDR1 is SGHNT, CDR2 YYREEE (reference sequence). The entire variable domain, with the rest obtained from reference TRBV5-4 and TRBJ2-1, is as follows: ETGVTQSPTHLIKTRGQQVTLRCSSQSGHNTVSWYQQALGQGPQFIFQYYREEENGRGNFPPRFSGLQFPNYSSELNVNALELDDSALYLCASSSGLAGAFEQFFGPGTRLTVL.

The chain is built from TRBV21-1 and TRBJ2-7. TRBV21-1 represents a pseudogene. This CDR3 is 16 amino acids long. The CDR3 is CASSNTQRTSSYEQYF. CDR3 sequence (DNA): TGTGCCAGCAGCAATACCCAGCGGACAAGCTCCTACGAGCAGTACTTC.